This T cell receptor beta chain appears in the sequencing data of a study of T-cell memory formation after mild COVID-19. Notes on the study in general: Pre-infection memory already had some responding clones, implying cross-reactive memory joined. Among CD4+ contracting clones, most were CM and EM, and CD8+ ones EMRA.

This clonotype was picked up one time. Its matching antigen is unknown. The CDR3 totals 12 residues. Germline-derived CDR1 and CDR2 are LGHNA and YNFKEQ. Trimming pared 0 bases from V and 6 bases from J, leaving 3 bases between. cDNA libraries for TCR alpha and TCR beta, carrying sample barcodes and UMIs, came from 5'RACE with constant-segment primers. One entry per CDR3 protein, called by TCRdb with MiXCR from the 5' RACE reads. This table holds 80,000 to 90,000 distinct CDR3 sequences, 20% to 30% found once. The TCR originated in a man younger than 30 who had mild COVID-19 (a few samples of this study predate the infection). Cell type and time point are not known. This rearrangement joins TRBV4-2 to TRBJ2-1, with D hard to call. Material for sequencing was PBMCs or a T cell subset sorted from them (not recorded which). Written as DNA, the CDR3 is TGTGCCAGCAGCCAAGACGCCAATGAGCAGTTCTTC. It encodes CASSQDANEQFF.